These T cell receptor beta chains were read from a single sample in a study of blood T cells in healthy people across ages. TCRdb reprocessed the 5' RACE reads with MiXCR, giving one entry per CDR3 protein. The sample lists 700,000 to 800,000 distinct CDR3 sequences, around 40% occurring once. The sequenced sample consisted of blood. The receptors come from a woman aged 60-75 years in good health. Both conserved end residues are part of each CDR3. D genes are given only for firm matches. The listing skips clone size in some rows; elsewhere it reads once, few, many or a size class.

NA,few,TRBJ2-4,TRBV14,CASSQSWGGSIAKNIQYF,TGTGCCAGCAGCCAATCATGGGGAGGCTCTATAGCCAAAAACATTCAGTACTTC
TRBD1,many,TRBJ2-3,TRBV29-1,CSVRGRDRGLVDTQYF,TGCAGCGTCCGAGGCCGGGACAGGGGTCTTGTAGATACGCAGTATTTT
TRBD2,NA,TRBJ2-1,TRBV7-7,CASSLAASGTSYNEQFF,TGTGCTAGCAGCTTAGCAGCTAGCGGGACGTCCTACAATGAGCAGTTCTTC
NA,NA,TRBJ1-1,TRBV9,CASSVTVTGNTEAFF,TGTGCCAGCAGCGTAACCGTTACCGGAAACACTGAAGCTTTCTTT
TRBD1,NA,TRBJ2-5,TRBV5-1,CASRTRTGGGETQYF,TGCGCCAGCAGAACTAGGACAGGGGGTGGTGAGACCCAGTACTTC
TRBD1,NA,TRBJ1-1,TRBV12-3/TRBV12-4,CASSWDRGLAEAFF,TGTGCCAGCAGCTGGGACAGGGGGCTAGCTGAAGCTTTCTTT
NA,NA,TRBJ1-4,TRBV11-2,CVSSLAWGAATNEKLFF,TGTGTCAGCAGCTTAGCTTGGGGGGCCGCAACTAATGAAAAACTGTTTTTT
NA,NA,TRBJ2-5,TRBV7-2,CASSLVRGETQYF,TGTGCCAGCAGCTTAGTCAGGGGTGAGACCCAGTACTTC
TRBD1,NA,TRBJ1-2,TRBV7-9,CASQTGQGANYGYTF,TGTGCCAGCCAGACAGGGCAGGGTGCTAACTATGGCTACACCTTC
NA,NA,TRBJ2-1,TRBV7-9,CASSLDQVATYNEQFF,TGTGCCAGCAGCTTAGATCAGGTCGCCACCTACAATGAGCAGTTCTTC
NA,few,TRBJ2-5,TRBV28,CASSLGSMQETQYF,TGTGCCAGCAGTTTGGGTAGTATGCAAGAGACCCAGTACTTC
TRBD2,few,TRBJ2-1,TRBV24-1,CATSDNAGVSNEQFF,TGTGCCACCAGTGATAACGCGGGGGTAAGCAATGAGCAGTTCTTC
TRBD2,NA,TRBJ2-5,TRBV7-8,CASRSRGRSGGSPGETQYF,TGTGCCAGCAGATCGCGGGGAAGGAGCGGGGGTTCCCCAGGGGAGACCCAGTACTTC
NA,NA,TRBJ2-5,TRBV5-1,CASVPMGGPQTQYF,TGCGCCAGCGTACCGATGGGGGGCCCACAGACCCAGTACTTC
TRBD2,NA,TRBJ2-1,TRBV29-1,CSVGASGRNEQFF,TGCAGCGTTGGAGCTAGCGGGAGGAATGAGCAGTTCTTC
NA,NA,TRBJ2-2,TRBV4-2,CASSQEGGAIGELFF,TGTGCCAGCAGCCAAGAGGGGGGGGCCATCGGGGAGCTGTTTTTT
TRBD1,few,TRBJ2-7,TRBV6-1,CASSEGRTGGLWGSYEQYF,TGTGCCAGCAGTGAAGGCCGGACAGGGGGCCTCTGGGGGTCCTACGAGCAGTACTTC
NA,many,TRBJ2-7,TRBV6-5,CASSLDSLSYEQYF,TGTGCCAGCAGCCTGGACAGTCTTTCCTACGAGCAGTACTTC
TRBD1,many,TRBJ2-5,TRBV29-1,CSVAGTGNQETQYF,TGCAGCGTTGCTGGGACAGGAAACCAAGAGACCCAGTACTTC
TRBD1,few,TRBJ1-5,TRBV20-1,CSATTGQGNQPQHF,TGCAGTGCTACGACCGGACAGGGGAACCAGCCCCAGCATTTT
NA,once,TRBJ1-4,TRBV4-1,CASSPGHNEKLFF,TGCGCCAGCAGCCCGGGACATAATGAAAAACTGTTTTTT
NA,NA,TRBJ1-1,TRBV3-1,CASSQDWRGLPEAFF,TGTGCCAGCAGCCAAGATTGGCGGGGGTTGCCTGAAGCTTTCTTT
NA,NA,TRBJ2-7,TRBV20-1,CSATMTGNEQYF,TGCAGTGCTACAATGACGGGGAACGAGCAGTACTTC
NA,many,TRBJ2-3,TRBV7-2,CASSPGRTDTQYF,TGTGCCAGCAGCCCGGGACGCACAGATACGCAGTATTTT
TRBD1,few,TRBJ1-2,TRBV20-1,CSARPRFIRDRGNGYTF,TGCAGTGCTAGGCCAAGATTTATCCGGGACAGGGGAAATGGCTACACCTTC
TRBD2,few,TRBJ2-1,TRBV25-1,CASTLAGAYNEQFF,TGTGCCAGCACACTAGCGGGAGCCTACAATGAGCAGTTCTTC
NA,few,TRBJ1-5,TRBV12-3/TRBV12-4,CASRLGRMNQPQHF,TGTGCCAGCAGGCTGGGACGGATGAATCAGCCCCAGCATTTT
TRBD2,few,TRBJ2-7,TRBV7-2,CASSLYSGGSYEQYF,TGTGCCAGCAGCTTATATTCGGGGGGCTCCTACGAGCAGTACTTC
TRBD2,few,TRBJ2-5,TRBV14,CASSPGLAGEPEQYF,TGTGCCAGCAGCCCCGGACTAGCGGGGGAGCCAGAGCAGTACTTC
NA,few,TRBJ2-2,TRBV29-1,CSVEPGDTGELFF,TGCAGCGTTGAACCAGGCGACACCGGGGAGCTGTTTTTT
NA,NA,TRBJ2-6,TRBV6-5,CASSYGWAGANVLTF,TGTGCCAGCAGTTACGGGTGGGCGGGGGCCAACGTCCTGACTTTC
NA,NA,TRBJ1-2,TRBV6-1,CASSERAGCGYTF,TGTGCCAGCAGTGAAAGGGCAGGTTGTGGCTACACCTTC
NA,NA,TRBJ1-2,TRBV9,CASSPAGVAPGGYVGYTF,TGTGCCAGCAGCCCTGCTGGGGTCGCTCCCGGCGGCTATGTGGGCTACACCTTC
TRBD1,once,TRBJ2-4,TRBV28,CASSLPPPRFSMLQGEAKNIQYF,TGTGCCAGCAGTTTGCCCCCTCCCCGCTTCTCCATGTTACAGGGGGAGGCCAAAAACATTCAGTACTTC
TRBD2,few,TRBJ2-1,TRBV3-1,CASSLDLALAGAISYNEQFF,TGTGCCAGCAGCCTGGACCTGGCACTAGCGGGAGCCATCTCCTACAATGAGCAGTTCTTC
TRBD1,few,TRBJ1-5,TRBV18,CASSQGADQPQHF,TGTGCCAGCTCACAGGGGGCGGATCAGCCCCAGCATTTT
NA,NA,TRBJ2-7,TRBV10-3,CAISVASSYNEQYF,TGTGCCATCAGTGTTGCGAGCTCCTACAATGAGCAGTACTTC
NA,NA,TRBJ2-2,TRBV7-9,CASSLSTTGELFF,TGTGCCAGCAGCCTAAGCACCACCGGGGAGCTGTTTTTT
TRBD2,few,TRBJ2-7,TRBV7-2,CASRPTSVYEQYF,TGTGCCAGCAGACCGACTAGCGTCTACGAGCAGTACTTC
NA,few,TRBJ2-7,TRBV7-3,CASSLAAGNSYEQYF,TGTGCCAGCAGCTTAGCGGCGGGAAACTCCTACGAGCAGTACTTC
TRBD1,NA,TRBJ2-7,TRBV28,CASTTQGVEQYF,TGTGCCAGCACCACACAGGGGGTCGAGCAGTACTTC
TRBD2,NA,TRBJ2-5,TRBV7-2,CASSLSGMGYNEQYF,TGTGCCAGCAGCTTAAGCGGGATGGGGTACAATGAGCAGTACTTC
NA,many,TRBJ1-5,TRBV19,CASSGNQPQHF,TGTGCCAGTAGTGGCAATCAGCCCCAGCATTTT
NA,few,TRBJ2-7,TRBV7-3,CASSLTPGDGQYF,TGTGCCAGCAGCTTAACCCCAGGGGACGGGCAGTACTTC
TRBD2,few,TRBJ2-7,TRBV15,CATSRDQRGPYEQYF,TGTGCCACCAGCAGAGATCAGCGGGGCCCCTACGAGCAGTACTTC
NA,NA,TRBJ1-1,TRBV28,CASSSTGPEAFF,TGTGCCAGCAGTTCTACTGGCCCTGAAGCTTTCTTT
NA,NA,TRBJ2-4,TRBV5-1,CASSSGPKNIQYF,TGCGCCAGCAGCTCGGGACCCAAAAACATTCAGTACTTC
NA,NA,TRBJ1-1,TRBV4-3,CASSHTGLNTEAFF,TGCGCCAGCAGCCACACAGGGTTGAACACTGAAGCTTTCTTT
TRBD2,NA,TRBJ2-3,TRBV24-1,CATSDPSSGGLLMGPDTRYF,TGTGCCACCAGTGATCCCTCAAGCGGGGGCCTACTAATGGGCCCAGATACGCGGTATTTT
NA,many,TRBJ2-1,TRBV11-2,CASSLGGGANEQFF,TGTGCCAGCAGCTTAGGAGGCGGTGCCAATGAGCAGTTCTTC
NA,NA,TRBJ1-5,TRBV10-3,CAISEQGLVGQPQHF,TGTGCCATCAGTGAGCAGGGGCTCGTAGGTCAGCCCCAGCATTTT
NA,NA,TRBJ2-2,TRBV10-3,CAISERDSLWELFF,TGTGCCATCAGTGAAAGGGACTCCCTTTGGGAGCTGTTTTTT
TRBD2,NA,TRBJ2-4,TRBV6-2/TRBV6-3,CASSYGGRRELAKNIQYF,TGTGCCAGCAGTTACGGGGGACGGCGGGAGTTGGCCAAAAACATTCAGTACTTC
NA,NA,TRBJ1-2,TRBV15,CATSRDPQRGSGYTF,TGTGCCACCAGCAGAGATCCCCAAAGGGGCTCTGGCTACACCTTC
NA,many,TRBJ2-1,TRBV4-3,CASSQGSGHSYNEQFF,TGCGCCAGCAGCCAAGGAAGCGGGCATTCCTACAATGAGCAGTTCTTC
NA,many,TRBJ2-7,TRBV7-2,CASSPEKGQGVGGRVYEQYF,TGTGCCAGCAGTCCCGAAAAGGGACAGGGCGTCGGCGGGAGGGTTTACGAGCAGTACTTC